Reported below is one TCR beta chain. No cognate antigen has been identified for it. Within one base of it there is no much larger clone, and no base qualities were kept. The data belong to a study of beta chain features in type 1 diabetes (dated by TCRdb to 2016 to 2018). Regarding the research as a whole: Mean age, gender distribution, total cell number and subset yield did not differ between patients and healthy donors. A total of some 100,000,000 sorted cells were examined across all samples, and the number of cells per subset was strongly correlated with RNA yield. The study compared the TCRB repertoires of sorted circulating CD4+ T cell subsets in recently diagnosed type 1 diabetes patients with those in matched healthy donors. Whereas all 30 or so donors provided naive and central memory subsets, regulatory and stem cell-like memory subsets were isolated from just 8 patients and about eight healthy donors.

What the authors observed across the whole study: The naive, central memory and regulatory TCRB repertoires appeared to resemble one another more closely among patients than among healthy donors. PCR might favor shorter templates, but patient and control samples were amplified and corrected together, so any skew would affect both groups equally. Because cDNA was sequenced instead of genomic DNA, activated cells with high expression could be over-represented, although the groups did not differ in activation or CD3 levels. Type 1 diabetes patients showed a moderate but significant shortening of TCRB CDR3 length in all four CD4+ subsets. At VDJ recombination sites, patients with type 1 diabetes made fewer insertions and deleted more nucleotides, a pattern implying thymic rearrangement abnormalities. Only small numbers of individuals were included in the HLA sub-analyses, which left unresolved whether HLA type had any influence on TCRB rearrangement.

The entire isolated RNA was reverse transcribed using the High Capacity cDNA Reverse Transcription Kit, and thus expressed TCRB transcripts were sequenced. Naive, central memory and regulatory T cell samples underwent deep immunoSEQ sequencing, averaging around 3.9 million total reads per sample. Sorted cells were lysed in RLT buffer, and RNA was extracted using DNase-treated RNeasy Micro or Mini kits according to cell number. Each cell subset was processed separately to prevent cross-contamination, with patient and healthy donor samples processed together. The immunoSEQ multiplex PCR was used to amplify TCRB sequences from cDNA, generating 87-bp fragments that spanned the CDR3 region. Sequencing of the amplicons was performed on the Illumina HiSeq platform. In the paper's pipeline: PCR bias was computationally corrected using synthetic template baselines, reads within Hamming distance 2 were collapsed, and singletons that could not be merged were discarded. Reads were aligned to IMGT to assign V, D and J genes, CDR3 length, and insertions or deletions at six rearrangement sites. Within each subset, clonotype counts were normalized to the number of sorted cells before true diversity and Gini coefficients were calculated with the tcR R package. The overlap coefficient, calculated on TCRB nucleotide sequences, was used to quantify repertoire sharing. Out-of-frame TCRB sequences from naive cells were analyzed as a proxy for the pre-selection repertoire. TCRdb holds this immuneACCESS table with in-frame rearrangements only. Some clones are missing; in checked studies, unresolved V genes explain under half, and the rest has no known cause. For V, J and clone size, that table is used; D and trimming come from the DNA. The sample table contains over 700,000 clones; only one count was recorded for about a sixth of them. Roughly 0.025% of the sample is in the top ten clones.

Each donor gave one peripheral blood draw, approximately 0.11 L on average, collected into heparinised tubes. Naive, central memory, regulatory and stem cell-like memory CD4+ T cells were sorted on a BD FACSAria II using a panel including CD45RO, CCR7, CD25, CD127, CD95 and CD27. Every sorted population had a purity above 95%. PBMCs were isolated right away by Lymphoprep density gradient centrifugation and were stained directly, without culture. So that batch effects would be minimized, each experiment stained and sorted samples in pairs, pairing one healthy donor with one patient. The sequence came from a woman between 18 and 30 years old in good health. What was sequenced was naive CD4+ T cells from blood. The cell subset or site label for this specimen denotes: true naive CD4+ T cells.

For the CDR3, the sequence is CASSSLASGAYEQYF. The DNA sequence reads TGTGCCAGCAGTTCATTAGCGTCGGGCGCCTACGAGCAGTACTTC. Recombination joined TRBV27 with TRBJ2-7; TRBD2 is perhaps the D gene, given 5 matching bases. Its CDR3 holds 15 amino acids, cysteine through phenylalanine. Of the read, only the CDR3 DNA is kept; its 45 bases are in frame from base 1. V is clipped by 4 bases and J by 2 bases, and the sequence between their germline boundaries is 15 bases long. In the germline V gene (reference sequence), CDR1 corresponds to MNHEY and CDR2 to SMNVEV.